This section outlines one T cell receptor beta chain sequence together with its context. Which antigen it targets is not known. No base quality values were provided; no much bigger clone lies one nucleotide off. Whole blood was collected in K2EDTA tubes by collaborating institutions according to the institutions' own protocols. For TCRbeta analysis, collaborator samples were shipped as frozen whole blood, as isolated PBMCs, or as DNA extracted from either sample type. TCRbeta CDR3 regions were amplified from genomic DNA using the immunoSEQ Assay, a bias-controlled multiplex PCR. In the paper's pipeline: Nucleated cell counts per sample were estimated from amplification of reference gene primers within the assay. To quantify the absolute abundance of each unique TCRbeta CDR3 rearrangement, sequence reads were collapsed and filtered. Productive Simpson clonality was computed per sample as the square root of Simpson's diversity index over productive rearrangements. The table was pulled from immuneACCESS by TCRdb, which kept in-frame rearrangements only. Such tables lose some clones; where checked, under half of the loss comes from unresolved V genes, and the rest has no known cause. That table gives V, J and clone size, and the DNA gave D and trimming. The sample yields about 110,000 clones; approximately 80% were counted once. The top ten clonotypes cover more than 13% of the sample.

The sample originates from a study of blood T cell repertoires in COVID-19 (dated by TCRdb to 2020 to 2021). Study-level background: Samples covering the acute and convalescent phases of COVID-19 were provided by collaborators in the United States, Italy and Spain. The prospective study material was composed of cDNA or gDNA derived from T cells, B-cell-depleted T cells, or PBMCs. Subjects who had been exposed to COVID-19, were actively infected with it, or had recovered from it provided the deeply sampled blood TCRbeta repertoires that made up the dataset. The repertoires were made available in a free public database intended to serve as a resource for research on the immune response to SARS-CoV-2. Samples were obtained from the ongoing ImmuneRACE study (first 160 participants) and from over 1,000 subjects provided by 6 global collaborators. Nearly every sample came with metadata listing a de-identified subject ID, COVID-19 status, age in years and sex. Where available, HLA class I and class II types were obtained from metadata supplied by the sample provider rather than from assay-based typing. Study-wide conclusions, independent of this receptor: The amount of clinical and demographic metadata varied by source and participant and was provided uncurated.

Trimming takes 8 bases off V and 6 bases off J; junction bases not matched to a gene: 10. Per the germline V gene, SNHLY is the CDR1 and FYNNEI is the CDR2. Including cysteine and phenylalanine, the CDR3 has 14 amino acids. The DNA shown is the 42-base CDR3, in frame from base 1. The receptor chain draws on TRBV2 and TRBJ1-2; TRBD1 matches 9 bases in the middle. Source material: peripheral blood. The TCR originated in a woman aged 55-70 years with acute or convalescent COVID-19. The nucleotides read TGTGCCAGCTCCACCGGGACAGGGACGAATGGCTACACCTTC. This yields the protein CASSTGTGTNGYTF. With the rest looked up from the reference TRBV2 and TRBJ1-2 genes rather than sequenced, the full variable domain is EPEVTQTPSHQVTQMGQEVILRCVPISNHLYFYWYRQILGQKVEFLVSFYNNEISEKSEIFDDQFSVERPDGSNFTLKIRSTKLEDSAMYFCASSTGTGTNGYTFGSGTRLTVV.